This entry lists 23 T cell receptor beta chains sequenced from one sample in a study of radiotherapy plus CTLA-4 blockade in lung cancer. TCRdb's copy holds only in-frame clones and misses some; the assay was immunoSEQ multiplex PCR. The repertoire holds some 32,000 clones, 60% to 75% seen once, with less than 4% in the top ten. The material was peripheral blood, obtained from a patient treated with radiotherapy plus ipilimumab. The receptors originated from a human donor with non-small cell lung cancer who had stable disease on radiotherapy plus ipilimumab.

The chain links TRBV19 to TRBJ1-4; D is ambiguous. The germline V and J ends were trimmed by 6 bases and 8 bases, with 7 bases remaining between them. CDR1 is LNHDA, CDR2 SQIVND, per germline (reference sequence). The CDR3 sequence is 11 residues long. CDR3: CASRVGEKLFF. DNA for the CDR3: TGTGCCAGTAGGGTGGGGGAAAAACTGTTTTTT.

The chain carries TRBV27 and TRBJ1-1; D is unclear. The CDR3 contains 15 residues. Germline V gives CDR1 MNHEY, CDR2 SMNVEV (reference sequence). Trimming left V 0 bases short and J 3 bases short, with 11 bases between. The chain's CDR3 is CASSLSSVVYTEAFF. The CDR3, as DNA: TGTGCCAGCAGTTTATCGAGTGTGGTATACACTGAAGCTTTCTTT.

V and J are TRBV28 and TRBJ2-7; D might be TRBD2 (6 bases). The germline gives CDR1 MDHEN, CDR2 SYDVKM. The CDR3 loop spans 18 amino acids. Trimming shortened V by 3 bases and J by 5 bases, and 26 bases separated the two germline ends. CDR3 amino acids: CASSLRMFFGGSSDEQYF. The CDR3 DNA reads as TGTGCCAGCAGTTTGCGGATGTTCTTCGGGGGAAGTAGTGACGAGCAGTACTTC.

CDR3: CASSLASSYNEQFF. DNA of the CDR3: TGTGCCAGCAGCTTAGCTAGCTCCTACAATGAGCAGTTCTTC. The chain employs TRBV7-9 and TRBJ2-1; D remains unclear. The CDR3 runs to 14 residues. Germline CDR1 reads SEHNR; CDR2 reads FQNEAQ (reference sequence). V was cut by 0 bases and J by 0 bases, with 3 bases left in between.

This clone came up once. V usage is TRBV7-9 and J usage is TRBJ2-7; weak D call: TRBD2 (5 bases). This CDR3 is built from 15 residues. V was clipped by 0 bases and J by 2 bases, with 11 bases between them. CDR1 is SEHNR, CDR2 FQNEAQ, per germline (reference sequence). The CDR3 DNA is TGTGCCAGCAGCTTAGCGCTGGACTTTACCTACGAGCAGTACTTC. Protein: CASSLALDFTYEQYF. The whole variable domain, filled in from reference TRBV7-9 and TRBJ2-7, reads DTGVSQNPRHKITKRGQNVTFRCDPISEHNRLYWYRQTLGQGPEFLTYFQNEAQLEKSRLLSDRFSAERPKGSFSTLEIQRTEQGDSAMYLCASSLALDFTYEQYFGPGTRLTVT.

This sequence joins TRBV5-6 and TRBJ2-1; 7 bases fit TRBD2. Trimming removed 5 bases from V and 4 bases from J; junction bases left unmatched: 6. In germline, CDR1 is SGHDT, CDR2 YYEEEE. This CDR3 has 14 amino acids. CDR3 DNA: TGTGCCAGCAGACGGGACTACTTGTACAATGAGCAGTTCTTC. Translating it yields CASRRDYLYNEQFF.

The J gene is TRBJ2-7, the V gene TRBV30; 11 bases line up with TRBD1. The CDR3 runs 14 residues. Germline CDR1 and CDR2: GTSNPN and SVGIG (reference sequence). V lost 2 bases, J lost 7 bases, and 7 bases stayed unmatched. The CDR3 loop reads CAWSPGQGAREQYF. Written as DNA, the CDR3 is TGTGCCTGGAGTCCCGGACAGGGGGCTCGGGAGCAGTACTTC.

This rearrangement joins TRBV5-4 to TRBJ2-7; 8 bases line up with TRBD1. CDR1 and CDR2 (germline): SGHNT, YYREEE (reference sequence). This CDR3 has 14 amino acids. V was clipped by 3 bases and J by 5 bases; unmatched bases: 7. The CDR3 spells CASSYPQGANEQYF. CDR3 nucleotides: TGTGCCAGCAGCTACCCCCAGGGGGCAAACGAGCAGTACTTC.

V is TRBV6-6 and J is TRBJ1-1; 7 nucleotides agree with TRBD1. V lost 0 bases and J lost 1; bases outside the gene matches: 2. CDR3 length: 15 residues. Germline CDR1 reads MNHNY; CDR2 reads SVGAGI (reference sequence). The CDR3 DNA reads TGTGCCAGCAGTTACTCGGGACAGCCGAACACTGAAGCTTTCTTT. Its protein product is CASSYSGQPNTEAFF.

The chain carries TRBV2 and TRBJ2-7; 12 positions match TRBD2. This CDR3 has 15 amino acids. Germline V gives CDR1 SNHLY, CDR2 FYNNEI. The V segment lost 6 bases and the J segment 7 bases; nucleotides outside the gene matches: 10. CDR3 sequence (DNA): TGTGCCAGCAGGAGACTAGCGGGAGTTTCGGGGGAGCAGTACTTC. Its translation: CASRRLAGVSGEQYF.

The chain joins TRBV5-4 to TRBJ2-3, with D unclear. Looked up from germline, CDR1 is SGHNT and CDR2 is YYREEE (reference sequence). This CDR3 contains 12 residues. V lost 0 bases and J lost 6, with 5 bases in between. The CDR3 bases are TGTGCCAGCAGCTTGGCTCTGGATACGCAGTATTTT. Its translation is CASSLALDTQYF.

The chain has TRBV4-2 and TRBJ2-1; tentative D call: TRBD1 (6 bases). CDR3 length: 15 residues. Trimming left V 0 bases short and J 5 bases short, with 11 bases between. Per germline, CDR1 LGHNA and CDR2 YNFKEQ. CDR3 DNA: TGTGCCAGCAGCCAAGAGGGGGCGGAGGACAATGAGCAGTTCTTC. It is translated as CASSQEGAEDNEQFF.

The CDR3 DNA follows: TGTGCCAGCAGTGCATCGACCGGGACACCTTACGAGCAGTACTTC. This encodes CASSASTGTPYEQYF. This chain links TRBV6-1 with TRBJ2-7, with D perhaps TRBD1 (6 bases). CDR1 is MNHNS, CDR2 SASEGT, per germline. CDR3 length: 15 residues. V was pared by 4 bases and J by 4 bases, with 17 bases between.

The V and J genes are TRBV7-2 and TRBJ2-1; TRBD2 matches at 12 bases. The germline V gene has CDR1 SGHTA and CDR2 FQGNSA. The trim removed 3 bases at V and 10 bases at J, leaving 7 bases unmatched. There are 15 residues in the CDR3. CDR3 residues: CASSFSSGRVKEQFF. CDR3 DNA sequence: TGTGCCAGCAGCTTCTCTAGCGGGAGGGTTAAAGAGCAGTTCTTC.

Worth noting for this clone: Relative to the germline gene, one junction end is altered; a read error may explain this. The rearrangement links TRBV13 to TRBJ2-7; 15 positions match TRBD2. This CDR3 has 18 residues. Germline assignment: CDR1 PRHDT and CDR2 FYEKMQ (reference sequence). CDR3 sequence reads: CASSIGLAGGPLPYEQYF. The CDR3 DNA sequence: TGTGCCAGCAGCATAGGACTAGCGGGAGGGCCCCTCCCCTACGAGCAGTACTTC.

V is TRBV30 and J is TRBJ1-1, with D perhaps TRBD1 (6 bases). The CDR3 has 11 amino acids. V gave up 5 bases and J gave up 9 bases, with 13 bases separating them. From germline, CDR1 is GTSNPN and CDR2 SVGIG (reference sequence). The CDR3 spells CAWDRTDKAFF. The CDR3 nucleotides read TGTGCCTGGGACCGGACAGACAAAGCTTTCTTT.

The V call is TRBV28, the J call TRBJ2-1, with D maybe TRBD2 (6 bases). With 6 bases removed from V and 7 bases from J, the gap between germline ends came to 10 bases. The CDR3 runs to 12 residues. Per the germline V gene, CDR1 is MDHEN and CDR2 is SYDVKM. CDR3 sequence (DNA): TGTGCCAGCAGGGGACTCCATAATGAGCAGTTCTTC. It codes for CASRGLHNEQFF.

The rearrangement joins TRBV6-5 to TRBJ1-1, with D tentatively TRBD1 (6 bases). V was cut by 8 bases and J by 5 bases, with 18 bases left in between. The germline V gene encodes CDR1 MNHEY and CDR2 SVGAGI. The CDR3 loop spans 14 amino acids. The CDR3 sequence: CASEGVPSGTEAFF. CDR3 sequence (DNA): TGTGCCAGCGAGGGGGTCCCATCGGGAACTGAAGCTTTCTTT.

V gene TRBV29-1 combines with J gene TRBJ2-7, with D maybe TRBD1 (6 bases). Trimming removed 6 bases at V and 7 bases at J, with 13 bases between. The CDR3 is 11 amino acids. In germline, CDR1 is SQVTM, CDR2 ANQGSEA. The CDR3 region has the DNA TGCAGCGTGGGGAACAGGGTTGAGCAGTACTTC. It encodes CSVGNRVEQYF.

V is TRBV4-3 and J is TRBJ1-4; 9 bases line up with TRBD1. Germline assignment: CDR1 LGHNA and CDR2 YSLEER. V shed 2 bases, J shed 7 bases, and the junction held 5 bases outside the gene matches. The CDR3 has 15 amino acids. CDR3 loop: CASSQKTGQGEKLFF. The DNA for the CDR3 is TGCGCCAGCAGCCAAAAGACGGGACAGGGTGAAAAACTGTTTTTT.

The genes are TRBV14 and TRBJ2-7; TRBD1 matches at 10 bases. Germline lookup yields CDR1 SGHDN and CDR2 FVKESK. The CDR3 is 16 residues long. Trimming cost V 1 base and J 6 bases; bases outside gene matches: 9. CDR3: CASSQGQGQGRGEQYF. CDR3 sequence (DNA): TGTGCCAGCAGCCAAGGTCAGGGACAGGGGCGCGGCGAGCAGTACTTC.

The rearrangement uses TRBV28 and TRBJ2-5; a weak D match, TRBD2 (5 bases). This CDR3 is 16 amino acids long. V lost 5 bases, J lost 4 bases, and 20 bases lay in between. Germline V lookup: CDR1 MDHEN, CDR2 SYDVKM. The CDR3 loop is CASSPPSGLVGETQYF. The CDR3 DNA follows: TGTGCCAGCAGTCCCCCGAGCGGCCTGGTGGGAGAGACCCAGTACTTC.

This sequence joins TRBV7-2 and TRBJ2-7; 9 bases are a match to TRBD1. The germline V gene has CDR1 SGHTA and CDR2 FQGNSA. CDR3 length: 16 residues. V was clipped by 7 bases and J by 2 bases; unmatched bases: 12. CDR3 nucleotide sequence: TGTGCCAGCAAAGAACAGGGGGCGCAGGGGCCCTACGAGCAGTACTTC. It specifies CASKEQGAQGPYEQYF.